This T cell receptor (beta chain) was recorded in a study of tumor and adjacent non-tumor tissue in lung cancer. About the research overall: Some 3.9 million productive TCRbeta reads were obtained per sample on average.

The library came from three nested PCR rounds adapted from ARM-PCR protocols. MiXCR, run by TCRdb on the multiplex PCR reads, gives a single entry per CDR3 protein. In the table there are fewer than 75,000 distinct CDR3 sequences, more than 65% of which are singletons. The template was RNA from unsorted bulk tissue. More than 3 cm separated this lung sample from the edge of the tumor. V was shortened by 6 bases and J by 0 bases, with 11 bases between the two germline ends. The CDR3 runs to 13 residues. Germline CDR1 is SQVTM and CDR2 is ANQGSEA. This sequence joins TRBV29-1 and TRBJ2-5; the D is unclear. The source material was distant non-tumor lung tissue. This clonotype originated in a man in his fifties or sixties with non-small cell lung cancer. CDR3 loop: CSVANKYQETQYF. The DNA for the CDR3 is TGCAGCGTAGCGAACAAGTACCAAGAGACCCAGTACTTC.